This T cell receptor (beta chain) was observed in a study of blood T cell repertoires in COVID-19. Study background: Whether acute or convalescent, the COVID-19 samples came from the United States, Italy and Spain. T cells, B-cell-depleted T cells, or PBMCs supplied cDNA or gDNA.

Original processing methods: Amplification of reference gene primers provided the estimated nucleated cell counts. Sequencing was performed with immunoSEQ multiplex PCR; in TCRdb, only in-frame clones are kept and a portion is missing. Clone size and V and J calls were adopted from that table, with D and trimming inferred from the DNA. The table has around 130,000 clones, 84% seen once. V lost 5 bases, J lost 3 bases, and 10 bases stayed unmatched. The CDR3 length is 15 residues. Per the germline V gene, CDR1 is MNHEY and CDR2 is SMNVEV (reference sequence). The V call is TRBV27, the J call TRBJ2-7, with TRBD1 matching over 7 bases. The TCR comes from a man aged 55 to 70 with acute or convalescent COVID-19. Sequenced sample: peripheral blood. The CDR3 is CASSQATGQIYEQYF. The DNA of the CDR3 is TGTGCCAGCAGTCAAGCAACGGGACAGATCTACGAGCAGTACTTC.